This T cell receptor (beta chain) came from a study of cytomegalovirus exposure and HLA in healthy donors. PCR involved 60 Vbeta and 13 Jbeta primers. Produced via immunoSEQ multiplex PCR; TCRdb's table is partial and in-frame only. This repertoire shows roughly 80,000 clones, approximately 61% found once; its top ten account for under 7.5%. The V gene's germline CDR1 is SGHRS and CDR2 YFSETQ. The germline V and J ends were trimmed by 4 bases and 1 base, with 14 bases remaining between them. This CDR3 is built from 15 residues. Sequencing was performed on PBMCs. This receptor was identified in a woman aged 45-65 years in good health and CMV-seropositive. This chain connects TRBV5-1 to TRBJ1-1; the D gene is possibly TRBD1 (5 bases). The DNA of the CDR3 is TGCGCCAGCAGCCCTGGACAAGATCGGAACACTGAAGCTTTCTTT. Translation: CASSPGQDRNTEAFF.